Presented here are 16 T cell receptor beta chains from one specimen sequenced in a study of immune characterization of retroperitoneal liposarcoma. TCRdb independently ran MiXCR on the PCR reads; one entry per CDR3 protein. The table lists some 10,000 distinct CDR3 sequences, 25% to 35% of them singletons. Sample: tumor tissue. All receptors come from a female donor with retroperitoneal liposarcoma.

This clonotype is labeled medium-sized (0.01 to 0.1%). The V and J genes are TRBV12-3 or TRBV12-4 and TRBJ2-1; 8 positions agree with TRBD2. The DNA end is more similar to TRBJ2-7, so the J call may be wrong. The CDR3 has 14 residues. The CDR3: CASKGPAGENEQYF. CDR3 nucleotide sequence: TGTGCCAGCAAGGGCCCAGCGGGAGAAAATGAGCAGTACTTC.

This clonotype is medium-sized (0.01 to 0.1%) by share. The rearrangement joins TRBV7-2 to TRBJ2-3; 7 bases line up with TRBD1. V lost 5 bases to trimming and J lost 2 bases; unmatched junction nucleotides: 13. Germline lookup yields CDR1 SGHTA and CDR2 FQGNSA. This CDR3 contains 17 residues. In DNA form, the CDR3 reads TGTGCCAGCAGCCCATGGGCAGGAGACAGGGACACAGATACGCAGTATTTT. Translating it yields CASSPWAGDRDTDTQYF.

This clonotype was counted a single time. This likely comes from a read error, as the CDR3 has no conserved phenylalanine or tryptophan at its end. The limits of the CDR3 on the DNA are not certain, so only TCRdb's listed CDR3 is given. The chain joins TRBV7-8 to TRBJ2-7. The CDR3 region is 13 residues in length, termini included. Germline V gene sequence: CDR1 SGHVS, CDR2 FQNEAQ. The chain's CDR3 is CASSLELGATSST.

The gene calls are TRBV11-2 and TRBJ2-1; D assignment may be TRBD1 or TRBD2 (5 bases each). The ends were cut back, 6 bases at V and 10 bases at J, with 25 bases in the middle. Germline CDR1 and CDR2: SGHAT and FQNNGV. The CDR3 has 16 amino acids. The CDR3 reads CASSPRVGTDGYEQFF. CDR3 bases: TGTGCCAGCAGTCCCCGGGTAGGGACCGATGGCTACGAGCAGTTCTTC. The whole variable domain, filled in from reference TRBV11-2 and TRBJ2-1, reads EAGVAQSPRYKIIEKRQSVAFWCNPISGHATLYWYQQILGQGPKLLIQFQNNGVVDDSQLPKDRFSAERLKGVDSTLKIQPAKLEDSAVYLCASSPRVGTDGYEQFFGPGTRLTVL.

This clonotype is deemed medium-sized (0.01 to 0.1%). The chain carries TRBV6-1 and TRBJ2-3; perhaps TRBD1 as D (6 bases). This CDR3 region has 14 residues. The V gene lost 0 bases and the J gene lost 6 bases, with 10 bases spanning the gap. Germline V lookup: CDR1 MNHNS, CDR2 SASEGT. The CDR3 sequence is CASSEAPRGDTQYF. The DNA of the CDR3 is TGTGCCAGCAGTGAAGCGCCCAGGGGCGATACGCAGTATTTT.

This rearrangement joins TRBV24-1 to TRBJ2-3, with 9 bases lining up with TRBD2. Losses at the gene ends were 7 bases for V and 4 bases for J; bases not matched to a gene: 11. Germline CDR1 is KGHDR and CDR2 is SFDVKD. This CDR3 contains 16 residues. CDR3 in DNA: TGTGCCACCAGCGGCGATGGCGGGAGGGGGCCAGATACGCAGTATTTT. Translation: CATSGDGGRGPDTQYF.

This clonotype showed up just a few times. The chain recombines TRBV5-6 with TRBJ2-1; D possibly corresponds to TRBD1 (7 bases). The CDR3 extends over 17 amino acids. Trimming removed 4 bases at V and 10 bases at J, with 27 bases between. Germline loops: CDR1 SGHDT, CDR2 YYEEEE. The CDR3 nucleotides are TGTGCCAGCAGCCTGGACAGGAGGCTTGGGGGGACCTACGAGCAGTTCTTC. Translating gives CASSLDRRLGGTYEQFF.

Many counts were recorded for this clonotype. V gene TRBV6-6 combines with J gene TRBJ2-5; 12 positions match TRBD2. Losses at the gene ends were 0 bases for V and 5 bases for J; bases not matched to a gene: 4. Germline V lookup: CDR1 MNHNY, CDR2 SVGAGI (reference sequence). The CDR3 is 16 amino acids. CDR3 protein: CASSYSRTSGRETQYF. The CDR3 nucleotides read TGTGCCAGCAGTTACTCGCGTACTAGCGGGAGGGAGACCCAGTACTTC.

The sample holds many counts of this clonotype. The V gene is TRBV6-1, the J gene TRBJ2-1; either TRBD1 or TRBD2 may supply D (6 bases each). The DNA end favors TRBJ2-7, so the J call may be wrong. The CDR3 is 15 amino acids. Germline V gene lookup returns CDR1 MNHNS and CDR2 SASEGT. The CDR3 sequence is CASSPGWRGYNEQYF. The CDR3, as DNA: TGTGCCAGCAGCCCCGGCTGGAGGGGGTACAATGAGCAGTACTTC.

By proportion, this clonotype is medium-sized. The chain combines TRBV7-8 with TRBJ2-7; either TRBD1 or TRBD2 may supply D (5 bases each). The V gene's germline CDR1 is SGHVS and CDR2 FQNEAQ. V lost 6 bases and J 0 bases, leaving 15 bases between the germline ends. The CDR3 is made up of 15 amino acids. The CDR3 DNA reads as TGTGCCAGCAGACCTTATCAGGGACCCTCCTACGAGCAGTACTTC. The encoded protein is CASRPYQGPSYEQYF.

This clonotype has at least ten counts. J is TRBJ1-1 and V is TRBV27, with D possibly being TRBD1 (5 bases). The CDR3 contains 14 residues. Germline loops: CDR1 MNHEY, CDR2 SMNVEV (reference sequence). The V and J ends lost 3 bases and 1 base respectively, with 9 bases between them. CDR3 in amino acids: CASSFLQANTEAFF. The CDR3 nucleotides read TGTGCCAGCAGTTTCTTACAGGCGAACACTGAAGCTTTCTTT.

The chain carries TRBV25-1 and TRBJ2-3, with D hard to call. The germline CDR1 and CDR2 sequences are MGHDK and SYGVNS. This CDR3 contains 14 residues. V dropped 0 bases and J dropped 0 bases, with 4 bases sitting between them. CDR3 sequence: CASSEYLSTDTQYF. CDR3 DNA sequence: TGTGCCAGCAGTGAATATCTCAGCACAGATACGCAGTATTTT.

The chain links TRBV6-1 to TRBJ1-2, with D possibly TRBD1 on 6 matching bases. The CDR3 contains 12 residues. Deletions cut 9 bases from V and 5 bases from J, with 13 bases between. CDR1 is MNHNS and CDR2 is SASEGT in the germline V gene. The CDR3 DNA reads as TGTGCCAGTTTCACAGGGCCTTATGGCTACACCTTC. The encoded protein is CASFTGPYGYTF.

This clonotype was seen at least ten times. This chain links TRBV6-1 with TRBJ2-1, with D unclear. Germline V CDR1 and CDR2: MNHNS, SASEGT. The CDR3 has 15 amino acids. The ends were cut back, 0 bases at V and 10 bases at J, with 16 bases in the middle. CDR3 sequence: CASSEALTVAYEQFF. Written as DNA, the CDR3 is TGTGCCAGCAGTGAAGCGCTAACAGTCGCCTACGAGCAGTTCTTC.

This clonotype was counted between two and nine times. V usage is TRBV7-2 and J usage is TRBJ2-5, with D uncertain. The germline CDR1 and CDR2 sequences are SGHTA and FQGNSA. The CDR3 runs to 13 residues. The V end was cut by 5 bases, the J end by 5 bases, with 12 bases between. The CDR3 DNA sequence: TGTGCCAGCAGCCTGGGGTCGGTTGAGACCCAGTACTTC. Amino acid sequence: CASSLGSVETQYF.

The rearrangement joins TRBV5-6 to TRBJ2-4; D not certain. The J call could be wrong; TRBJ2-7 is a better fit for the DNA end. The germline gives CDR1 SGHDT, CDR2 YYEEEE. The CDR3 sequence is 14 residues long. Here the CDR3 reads CASTDKGLPYEQYF. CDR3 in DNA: TGTGCCAGCACCGACAAGGGTCTCCCCTACGAGCAGTACTTC.